This TCR beta chain appears in the sequencing data of a study of T cell responses to AZD1222 COVID-19 vaccine. General observations from the study: Most donors were white British, females outnumbered males, and clonal diversity was possibly underestimated. Seropositive AZD1222 recipients at baseline numbered only five to seven. Once two AZD1222 doses were given, Spike-specific TCR breadth and depth went up. Reports say nearly half of spike-specific TCRs go after unmutated variant regions.

Germline CDR1 is LGHNA and CDR2 is YSLEER. V was pared by 4 bases and J by 0 bases, with 3 bases of the junction left unmatched. The CDR3 totals 14 residues. With respect to this clone: The antigen remains undetermined.

Generated by immunoSEQ multiplex PCR, the TCRdb table keeps only in-frame clones and is missing some. The table includes about 17,000 clones, about 80% detected once. This material consisted of peripheral blood, taken 28 days after the second AZD1222 dose. The receptor was isolated from an adult who received the AZD1222 COVID-19 vaccine. This chain links TRBV4-3 with TRBJ2-7, with 7 bases identical to TRBD1. The DNA for the CDR3 is TGCGCCAGCAGCCCTGGACAGGACTCCTACGAGCAGTACTTC. Residues: CASSPGQDSYEQYF.